The 6 T cell receptor beta chains listed next were all sequenced from one sample in a study of blood T cell repertoires in COVID-19. TCRdb's copy holds only in-frame clones and misses some; the assay was immunoSEQ multiplex PCR. The sample lists about 220,000 clones, about 90% occurring once. The sample taken for sequencing was PBMCs or T cells enriched from blood (not recorded which). These receptors all come from a man under 40 who had been exposed to COVID-19.

The chain joins TRBV3-1 (or the pseudogene TRBV3-2) to TRBJ1-4, with a weak D call TRBD1 (6 bases). Trimming took 4 bases from V and 8 from J, leaving 11 bases between them. There are 13 residues in the CDR3. Germline V gene lookup returns CDR1 LGHDT and CDR2 YNNKEL (reference sequence). Here the CDR3 DNA reads TGTGCCAGCAGCCCTATGGACAGCGAAAAACTGTTTTTT. It codes for CASSPMDSEKLFF.

The J gene is TRBJ2-5, the V gene TRBV7-9, with unresolved D. The CDR3 is made up of 11 amino acids. V gave up 7 bases and J gave up 7 bases, with 10 bases separating them. CDR1 and CDR2 (germline): SEHNR, FQNEAQ (reference sequence). CDR3 sequence: CASTTSGTQYF. The CDR3, as DNA: TGTGCCAGCACCACTTCCGGGACCCAGTACTTC. Based on the CDR3 plus reference TRBV7-9 and TRBJ2-5, the full variable domain is DTGVSQNPRHKITKRGQNVTFRCDPISEHNRLYWYRQTLGQGPEFLTYFQNEAQLEKSRLLSDRFSAERPKGSFSTLEIQRTEQGDSAMYLCASTTSGTQYFGPGTRLLVL.

This chain links TRBV12-3 or TRBV12-4 with TRBJ1-5; D not certain. The CDR3 runs to 13 residues. V gave up 7 bases and J gave up 3 bases, with 10 bases separating them. The CDR3 DNA reads as TGTGCCAGCACCCAGACTGCCAATCAGCCCCAGCATTTT. It is translated as CASTQTANQPQHF.

The V and J genes are TRBV7-2 and TRBJ1-2; D call uncertain. Germline V CDR1 and CDR2: SGHTA, FQGNSA. V shed 1 base and J shed 4 bases, with 13 bases lying between them. The CDR3 contains 15 residues. The CDR3 reads CASSLGPGEGYGYTF. CDR3 in DNA: TGTGCCAGCAGCTTAGGTCCCGGGGAGGGCTATGGCTACACCTTC.

The chain is built from TRBV14 and TRBJ1-1, with D maybe TRBD1 (6 bases). V was trimmed by 0 bases and J by 1 base, leaving 12 bases between them. Germline CDR1 is SGHDN and CDR2 is FVKESK. The CDR3 length is 16 residues. The CDR3 nucleotides are TGTGCCAGCAGCCAAGATGCTATGGGACAGAACACTGAAGCTTTCTTT. This gives the protein CASSQDAMGQNTEAFF.

The chain has TRBV3-1 (or the pseudogene TRBV3-2) and TRBJ2-5; tentatively, D is TRBD2 (6 bases). Germline CDR1 LGHDT, CDR2 YNNKEL (reference sequence). CDR3 length equals 15 residues. Trimming pared 0 bases from V and 4 bases from J, leaving 12 bases between. This chain's CDR3 is CASSQEIGGAETQYF. The CDR3, as DNA: TGTGCCAGCAGCCAAGAAATTGGCGGGGCAGAGACCCAGTACTTC.